This T cell receptor beta chain was obtained from a study of T cell responses to AZD1222 COVID-19 vaccine. Whole-study findings and limits: Only a handful of AZD1222 recipients were seropositive at baseline. Clonal diversity may have been underestimated in mostly white British donors.

Repertoires were generated with immunoSEQ multiplex PCR, while TCRdb's copy carries only in-frame clones and drops some. Of around 140,000 clones listed, 89% were seen once; the top ten hold just under 6.5%. CDR3 length: 13 residues. The V gene's germline CDR1 is MNHEY and CDR2 SVGAGI. Trimming took off 10 bases at V and 0 bases at J, with 10 bases between the two ends. This clone was found once. Its antigen is not identified. This receptor was identified in an adult in good health. Specimen: peripheral blood, collected on day 0 of AZD1222 vaccination. The rearrangement links TRBV6-5 to TRBJ1-3, with D unclear. The CDR3 protein is CATRMGSGNTIYF. CDR3 DNA: TGTGCCACGCGTATGGGCTCTGGAAACACCATATATTTT.